Below are 32 T cell receptor beta chains sequenced from a single sample in a study of T cell repertoires in cytomegalovirus infection. MiXCR, applied by TCRdb to the reads, yields one record per CDR3 protein. The sample consists of around 130,000 distinct CDR3 sequences, 7% to 9.5% of them appearing once. The source material was PBMCs. All receptors come from a human donor in good health (CMV status not recorded). Some clones in this sample may be carry-over from other donors' samples.

This chain links TRBV20-1 with TRBJ1-5, with TRBD1 identical over 9 bases. This CDR3 has 19 residues. Germline assignment: CDR1 DFQATT and CDR2 SNEGSKA (reference sequence). Losses at the gene ends were 6 bases for V and 3 bases for J; bases not matched to a gene: 21. This CDR3 reads CSAEETLRRQGVVNQPQHF. The CDR3 DNA reads TGCAGTGCCGAAGAAACCCTGAGGAGACAGGGGGTCGTCAATCAGCCCCAGCATTTT.

This chain's CDR3 is CASSLPGDTQYF. The CDR3 nucleotides read TGTGCCAGCAGCTTACCAGGAGATACGCAGTATTTT. The chain joins TRBV7-9 to TRBJ2-3; no definite D call. The ends were cut back, 2 bases at V and 5 bases at J, with 5 bases in the middle. The CDR3 runs to 12 residues. Per the germline V gene, CDR1 is SEHNR and CDR2 is FQNEAQ (reference sequence).

This clonotype was observed a handful of times. The chain is built from TRBV2 and TRBJ1-1; tentative D call: TRBD1 (5 bases). The V end lost 8 bases, the J end lost 3 bases, and 13 bases lay between the germline ends. Germline-derived CDR1 and CDR2 are SNHLY and FYNNEI. The CDR3 sequence is 13 residues long. DNA of the CDR3: TGTGCCAGCTCACTCATGGGGGACACTGAAGCTTTCTTT. This codes for CASSLMGDTEAFF.

This clonotype was seen repeatedly, ten times or more. This chain uses TRBV4-2 with TRBJ2-7; 11 positions agree with TRBD2. Germline CDR1 reads LGHNA; CDR2 reads YNFKEQ. This CDR3 is built from 15 residues. J was trimmed by 6 bases and V by 5 bases; bases with no gene match: 9. CDR3 sequence reads: CASSILAGDRGEQYF. The CDR3 nucleotides read TGTGCCAGCAGCATACTAGCGGGAGATCGGGGCGAGCAGTACTTC.

This clonotype appeared many times. The chain joins TRBV28 to TRBJ2-1, with 7 bases aligning to TRBD2. The CDR3 has 15 residues. CDR1 is MDHEN, CDR2 SYDVKM, per germline. V lost 5 bases, J lost 3 bases, and 7 bases stayed unmatched. The CDR3 region is CASSGIRDYYNEQFF. CDR3 in DNA: TGTGCCAGCAGTGGAATCCGGGACTACTACAATGAGCAGTTCTTC.

This clonotype has at least ten counts. This chain links TRBV6-2 or TRBV6-3 with TRBJ2-7; possibly TRBD2 for D (6 bases). Germline V lookup: CDR1 MNHEY, CDR2 SVGEGT. Trimming stripped 4 bases from V and 6 bases from J, with 7 bases between. The CDR3 covers 11 residues. The CDR3 DNA is TGTGCCAGCAGTTCCGGGAGCGAGCAGTACTTC. Amino acids: CASSSGSEQYF.

This clonotype was observed at least ten times. The V gene is TRBV12-3 or TRBV12-4, the J gene TRBJ1-6; D is undetermined. The CDR3 has 14 residues. Trimming cost V 6 bases and J 9 bases, with 15 bases left between them. CDR3 amino acids: CASRYAGTPSPLHF. In DNA, the CDR3 is TGTGCCAGCAGGTACGCAGGAACGCCTTCACCCCTCCACTTT.

In this sample, this clonotype turned up many times. This sequence joins TRBV20-1 and TRBJ2-7, with D possibly TRBD1 on 7 matching bases. This CDR3 has 13 residues. Looked up from germline, CDR1 is DFQATT and CDR2 is SNEGSKA (reference sequence). In DNA form, the CDR3 reads TGCAGGACCGGAGGGACAGAGTCCTACGAGCAGTACTTC. Its protein is CRTGGTESYEQYF.

This clonotype was counted at least ten times. The V call is TRBV11-2, the J call TRBJ2-2; D unresolved. Germline CDR1 is SGHAT and CDR2 is FQNNGV. The CDR3 spans 12 residues. Trimming removed 1 base at V and 5 bases at J, with 2 bases between. In DNA form, the CDR3 reads TGTGCCAGCAGCTTAGGAACCGGGGAGCTGTTTTTT. As protein: CASSLGTGELFF.

The chain couples TRBV12-3 or TRBV12-4 to TRBJ1-1; no firm D call. V lost 5 bases to trimming and J lost 4 bases, with 14 bases between them. This CDR3 is 14 amino acids long. The CDR3 region has the DNA TGTGCCAGCAGTCGAGTAGGGCAAATCACTGAAGCTTTCTTT. Its translation is CASSRVGQITEAFF.

This clonotype was seen many times. The CDR3, as DNA: TGTGCCAGCAGGAGCGGCCCGCACAATGAGCAGTTCTTC. It encodes CASRSGPHNEQFF. The chain couples TRBV7-2 to TRBJ2-1; tentative D call: TRBD2 (5 bases). Germline assignment: CDR1 SGHTA and CDR2 FQGNSA. CDR3 length: 13 amino acids. V lost 6 bases, J lost 5 bases, and 11 bases lay in between. Based on the CDR3 plus reference TRBV7-2 and TRBJ2-1, the full variable domain is GAGVSQSPSNKVTEKGKDVELRCDPISGHTALYWYRQSLGQGLEFLIYFQGNSAPDKSGLPSDRFSAERTGGSVSTLTIQRTQQEDSAVYLCASRSGPHNEQFFGPGTRLTVL.

The V and J genes are TRBV20-1 and TRBJ1-6; 7 bases are shared with TRBD1. From germline, CDR1 is DFQATT and CDR2 SNEGSKA (reference sequence). The CDR3 covers 14 residues. V dropped 7 bases and J dropped 5; count of bases not matched to a gene: 8. The CDR3 bases are TGCAGTGTCCGGACAGGATTAGATAATTCACCCCTCCACTTT. This translates into CSVRTGLDNSPLHF.

The CDR3 DNA reads TGCAGCGTTGGGACATCTTCAGGAAACACCATATATTTT. Amino acids: CSVGTSSGNTIYF. The chain is built from TRBV29-1 and TRBJ1-3; perhaps TRBD1 as D (5 bases). The V end lost 4 bases, the J end lost 4 bases, and 11 bases lay between the germline ends. Germline CDR1 is SQVTM and CDR2 is ANQGSEA. The CDR3 totals 13 residues.

This clonotype was detected ten times or more. The J gene is TRBJ2-7, the V gene TRBV11-1; TRBD2 is a possible D gene (6 bases). Trimming shortened V by 5 bases and J by 9 bases, and 14 bases separated the two germline ends. CDR3 size: 12 residues. Germline V lookup: CDR1 SGHAT, CDR2 FQDESV (reference sequence). The CDR3 nucleotides read TGTGCCAGCAGCCCTACCGGGGGAGGGCAGTACTTC. Protein product: CASSPTGGGQYF.

This clonotype was detected ten times or more. The chain joins TRBV19 to TRBJ1-1, with 8 bases identical to TRBD1. Trimming took 5 bases from V and 5 from J; bases not matched to a gene: 4. CDR3 size: 13 residues. Germline V CDR1 and CDR2: LNHDA, SQIVND (reference sequence). The CDR3 sequence is CASSATGVTEAFF. CDR3 bases: TGTGCCAGTAGTGCGACAGGGGTGACTGAAGCTTTCTTT.

This clonotype showed up many times. V is TRBV10-3 and J is TRBJ2-3, with a tentative D call TRBD2 (5 bases). V was pared by 2 bases and J by 6 bases, with 12 bases between. The CDR3 runs to 14 residues. The germline V gene has CDR1 ENHRY and CDR2 SYGVKD. CDR3 protein: CAISEAGVSDTQYF. The CDR3, as DNA: TGTGCCATCAGTGAGGCCGGGGTATCGGATACGCAGTATTTT.

In this sample, this clonotype turned up many times. This chain connects TRBV12-3 or TRBV12-4 to TRBJ2-7; D call uncertain. V was clipped by 5 bases and J by 1 base, with 12 bases between them. This CDR3 comprises 14 residues. CDR3 sequence reads: CASSIGPPSYEQYF. The CDR3 bases are TGTGCCAGCAGTATAGGGCCTCCATCCTACGAGCAGTACTTC.

This clonotype has at least ten counts. V gene TRBV7-9 combines with J gene TRBJ1-1; 9 nucleotides agree with TRBD1. Germline assignment: CDR1 SEHNR and CDR2 FQNEAQ (reference sequence). There are 15 residues in the CDR3. The J segment lost 1 base and the V segment lost 4 bases, leaving 4 bases of the junction unmatched. The CDR3: CASSSRQGGNTEAFF. In nucleotides, the CDR3 is TGTGCCAGCAGCTCCCGACAGGGGGGGAACACTGAAGCTTTCTTT.

The sample holds many counts of this clonotype. This sequence joins TRBV20-1 and TRBJ1-1; the D gene is possibly TRBD1 (6 bases). The CDR3 is made up of 12 amino acids. The germline V gene encodes CDR1 DFQATT and CDR2 SNEGSKA (reference sequence). Trimming removed 7 bases at V and 7 bases at J, with 16 bases between. This chain's CDR3 is CSVERLQGEAFF. CDR3 in DNA: TGCAGTGTTGAGCGCTTACAGGGTGAAGCTTTCTTT.

Ten or more counts support this clonotype. CDR3 amino acids: CASSPHEGYSGNTIYF. The DNA for the CDR3 is TGTGCCAGCAGCCCACATGAGGGTTACTCTGGAAACACCATATATTTT. The chain couples TRBV7-2 to TRBJ1-3; no clear D gene. The CDR3 covers 16 residues. Trimming stripped 5 bases from V and 0 bases from J, with 14 bases between. Germline CDR1 reads SGHTA; CDR2 reads FQGNSA. The full variable domain, completed using reference TRBV7-2 and TRBJ1-3, is GAGVSQSPSNKVTEKGKDVELRCDPISGHTALYWYRQSLGQGLEFLIYFQGNSAPDKSGLPSDRFSAERTGGSVSTLTIQRTQQEDSAVYLCASSPHEGYSGNTIYFGEGSWLTVV.

This clonotype was found many times. This chain uses TRBV10-3 with TRBJ1-2, with D perhaps TRBD1 (5 bases). The CDR3 has 13 amino acids. V lost 7 bases and J 2 bases, leaving 11 bases between the germline ends. Germline V gene lookup returns CDR1 ENHRY and CDR2 SYGVKD. In nucleotides, the CDR3 is TGTGCCATCACTGAAGGGGAAAACTATGGCTACACCTTC. Translating it yields CAITEGENYGYTF.

As concerns this clonotype: A read error may explain this, as a much larger clone is one base away. This CDR3 is missing its conserved last phenylalanine or tryptophan, likely due to a read error. J is TRBJ2-3 and V is TRBV10-3; no definite D call. This CDR3 has 18 residues. Germline-derived CDR1 and CDR2 are ENHRY and SYGVKD. The V end was cut by 4 bases, the J end by 2 bases, with 22 bases between. The CDR3 DNA sequence: TGTGCCATCAGTGTTACGTGGAGTTCTACTCATGACACAGATACGCAGTATTAT. Translation gives CAISVTWSSTHDTDTQYY.

This clonotype was observed at least ten times. CDR3 loop: CASSFQGGINIQYF. The CDR3 DNA sequence: TGTGCCAGCAGCTTTCAGGGGGGCATCAACATTCAGTACTTC. The chain is built from TRBV7-2 and TRBJ2-4; possibly TRBD1 for D (7 bases). CDR3 length: 14 residues. Trimming cost V 3 bases and J 7 bases, with 13 bases left between them. Germline V gene data show CDR1 as SGHTA and CDR2 as FQGNSA. The whole variable domain, filled in from reference TRBV7-2 and TRBJ2-4, reads GAGVSQSPSNKVTEKGKDVELRCDPISGHTALYWYRQSLGQGLEFLIYFQGNSAPDKSGLPSDRFSAERTGGSVSTLTIQRTQQEDSAVYLCASSFQGGINIQYFGAGTRLSVL.

There are a few counts of this clonotype. V is TRBV6-5 and J is TRBJ1-2; D is ambiguous. The CDR3 totals 15 residues. The germline V gene encodes CDR1 MNHEY and CDR2 SVGAGI. V gave up 0 bases and J gave up 1 base, with 9 bases separating them. In nucleotides, the CDR3 is TGTGCCAGCAGTTACTCGAGTATAAGTAACTATGGCTACACCTTC. This codes for CASSYSSISNYGYTF.

The rearrangement joins TRBV5-6 to TRBJ2-7; no firm D call. This CDR3 contains 14 residues. CDR1 is SGHDT, CDR2 YYEEEE, per germline. V lost 0 bases, J lost 2 bases, and 9 bases lay in between. Written as DNA, the CDR3 is TGTGCCAGCAGCTTGGATATAGGGACCTACGAGCAGTACTTC. Its protein product is CASSLDIGTYEQYF.

This clonotype was detected ten times or more. The rearrangement joins TRBV7-2 to TRBJ1-5, with D possibly matching TRBD1 (5 bases). This CDR3 contains 15 residues. V was pared by 2 bases and J by 2 bases, with 10 bases between. Germline CDR1 and CDR2: SGHTA and FQGNSA. CDR3 residues: CASSLKGAGNQPQHF. The CDR3 nucleotides read TGTGCCAGCAGCTTAAAAGGGGCTGGCAATCAGCCCCAGCATTTT.

This clonotype was seen at least ten times. The CDR3 loop is CASSLVTGVNSPLHF. The CDR3 nucleotides are TGTGCCAGCAGTTTAGTGACAGGGGTTAATTCACCCCTCCACTTT. The V call is TRBV12-3 or TRBV12-4, the J call TRBJ1-6; 8 nucleotides line up with TRBD1. Losses at the gene ends were 1 base for V and 6 bases for J; bases not matched to a gene: 2. The CDR3 is 15 residues long.

This clonotype was seen many times. V usage is TRBV28 and J usage is TRBJ2-3; 11 bases line up with TRBD2. The CDR3 runs 16 residues. Germline CDR1 reads MDHEN; CDR2 reads SYDVKM. V lost 4 bases to trimming and J lost 2 bases; unmatched junction nucleotides: 5. The CDR3 reads CASSSRLAGLTDTQYF. The DNA for the CDR3 is TGTGCCAGCAGTTCGAGACTAGCGGGGCTCACAGATACGCAGTATTTT.

CDR3 bases: TGCAGCGGCCTTAGGGTTGAGCAGTTCTTC. This encodes CSGLRVEQFF. V is TRBV29-1 and J is TRBJ2-1; D gene uncertain. Trimming took 7 bases from V and 9 from J, leaving 10 bases between them. CDR3 length: 10 residues. Germline V CDR1 and CDR2: SQVTM, ANQGSEA.

This clonotype was detected many times. This chain connects TRBV6-5 to TRBJ1-1; possibly TRBD1 for D (6 bases). Looked up from germline, CDR1 is MNHEY and CDR2 is SVGAGI. This CDR3 is built from 12 residues. Trimming cost V 2 bases and J 11 bases, with 12 bases left between them. The DNA for the CDR3 is TGTGCCAGCAGTTACGGGGGCCTGAGTGCTTTCTTT. Translated: CASSYGGLSAFF.

This clonotype was observed at least ten times. V is TRBV12-3 or TRBV12-4 and J is TRBJ1-1, with a possible D match to TRBD1 (5 bases). The CDR3 contains 13 residues. V lost 2 bases to trimming and J lost 11 bases, with 15 bases between them. In nucleotides, the CDR3 is TGTGCCAGCAGTTTAAATGTGGGGGGGAAGGCTTTCTTT. This sequence encodes CASSLNVGGKAFF.

This clonotype was seen only a few times. The chain links TRBV6-2 or TRBV6-3 to TRBJ2-7; 13 nucleotides align to TRBD2. CDR3 length: 16 amino acids. V was clipped by 6 bases and J by 5 bases; unmatched bases: 10. Germline CDR1 reads MNHEY; CDR2 reads SVGEGT. The CDR3 DNA follows: TGTGCCAGCAGAAAAACCGGGACTAGCGGGGTGAACGAGCAGTACTTC. This sequence encodes CASRKTGTSGVNEQYF.